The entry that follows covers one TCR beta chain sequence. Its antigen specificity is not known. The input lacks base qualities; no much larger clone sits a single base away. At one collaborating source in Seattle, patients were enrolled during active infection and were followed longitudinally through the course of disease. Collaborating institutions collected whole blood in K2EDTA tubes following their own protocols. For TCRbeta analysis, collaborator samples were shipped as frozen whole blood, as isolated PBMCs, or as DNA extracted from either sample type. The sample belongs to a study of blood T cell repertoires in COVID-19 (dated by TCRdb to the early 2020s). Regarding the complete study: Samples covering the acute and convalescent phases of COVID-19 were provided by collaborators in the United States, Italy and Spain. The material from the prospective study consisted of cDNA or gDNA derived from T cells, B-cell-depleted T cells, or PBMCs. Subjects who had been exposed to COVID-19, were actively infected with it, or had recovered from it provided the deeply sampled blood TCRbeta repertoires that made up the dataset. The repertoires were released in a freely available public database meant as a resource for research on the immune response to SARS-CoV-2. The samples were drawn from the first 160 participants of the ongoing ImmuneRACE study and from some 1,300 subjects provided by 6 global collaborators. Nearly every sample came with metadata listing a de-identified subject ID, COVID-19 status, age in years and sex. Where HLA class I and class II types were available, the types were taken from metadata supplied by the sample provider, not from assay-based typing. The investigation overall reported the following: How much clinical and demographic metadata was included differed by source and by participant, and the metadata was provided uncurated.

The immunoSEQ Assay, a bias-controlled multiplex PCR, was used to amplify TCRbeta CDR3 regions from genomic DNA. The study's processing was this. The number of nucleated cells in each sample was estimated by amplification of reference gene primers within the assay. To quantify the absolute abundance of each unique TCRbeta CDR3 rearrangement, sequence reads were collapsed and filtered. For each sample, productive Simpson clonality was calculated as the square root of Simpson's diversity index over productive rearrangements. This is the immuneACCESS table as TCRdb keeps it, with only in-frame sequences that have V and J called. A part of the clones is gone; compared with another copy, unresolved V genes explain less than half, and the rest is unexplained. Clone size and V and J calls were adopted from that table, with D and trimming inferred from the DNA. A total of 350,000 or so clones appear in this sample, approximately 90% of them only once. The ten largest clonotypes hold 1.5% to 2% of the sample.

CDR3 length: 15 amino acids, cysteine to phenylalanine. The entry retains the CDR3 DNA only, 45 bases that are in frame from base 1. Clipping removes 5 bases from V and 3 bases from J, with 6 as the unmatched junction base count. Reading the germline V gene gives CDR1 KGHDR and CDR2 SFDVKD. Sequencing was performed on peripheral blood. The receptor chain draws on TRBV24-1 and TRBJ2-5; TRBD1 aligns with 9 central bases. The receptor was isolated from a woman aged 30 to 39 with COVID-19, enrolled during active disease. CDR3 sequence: CATSASGTGKETQYF. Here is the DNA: TGTGCCACCAGTGCCTCCGGGACAGGGAAAGAGACCCAGTACTTC.